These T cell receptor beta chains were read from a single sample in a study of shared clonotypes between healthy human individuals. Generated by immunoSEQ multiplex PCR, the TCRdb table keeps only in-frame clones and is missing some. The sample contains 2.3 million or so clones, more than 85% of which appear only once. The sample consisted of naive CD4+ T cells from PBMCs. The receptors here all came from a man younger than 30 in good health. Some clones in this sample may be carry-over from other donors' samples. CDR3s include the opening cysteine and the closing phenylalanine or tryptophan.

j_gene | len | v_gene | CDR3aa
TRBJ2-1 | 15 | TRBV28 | CASIRAGGINNEQFF
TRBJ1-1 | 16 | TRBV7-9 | CASTLLPDRFDAEAFF
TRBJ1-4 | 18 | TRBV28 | CASSSNRGFPGTNEKLFF
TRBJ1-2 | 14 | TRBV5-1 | CASSYTESGYGYTF
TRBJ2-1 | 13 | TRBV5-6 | CASSQDRVGEQFF
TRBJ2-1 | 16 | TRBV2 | CASSPPGERGYNEQFF
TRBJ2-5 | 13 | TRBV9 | CASSVVGQETQYF
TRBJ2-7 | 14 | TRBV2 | CASTQGGTSYEQYF
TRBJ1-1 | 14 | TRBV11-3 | CASSGNRGNTEAFF
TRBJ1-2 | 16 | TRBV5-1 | CATRPGQGNQKYGYTF
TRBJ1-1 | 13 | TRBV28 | CASSSTQATEAFF
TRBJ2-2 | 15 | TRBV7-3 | CASSLGLVTSGELFF
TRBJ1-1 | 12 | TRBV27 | CASGPGGTEAFF
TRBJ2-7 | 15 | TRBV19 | CASSKGTSGIYEQYF
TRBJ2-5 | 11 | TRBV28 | CASTNAETQYF
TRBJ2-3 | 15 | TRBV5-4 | CASSLAGTSTDTQYF
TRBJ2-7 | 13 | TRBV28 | CASSPGTGYEQYF
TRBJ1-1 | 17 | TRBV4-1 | CASSQSRAGSMNTEAFF
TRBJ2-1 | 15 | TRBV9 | CASSVASGRVNEQFF
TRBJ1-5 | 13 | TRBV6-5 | CASSSTGNQPQHF
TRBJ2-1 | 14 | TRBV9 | CASSVLVTSDEQFF
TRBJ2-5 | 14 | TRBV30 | CASRGSGSGKTQYF